What follows are 19 T cell receptor beta chains derived from one specimen sequenced in a study of identical twins. TCRdb re-called the 5' RACE reads with MiXCR, one entry per CDR3 protein. The table includes 260,000 or so distinct CDR3 sequences, 6% to 8.5% detected once. These records were also assigned to another study, of yellow fever vaccine responses in identical twins.

Input material: CD8+ T cells sorted from blood. The receptor source for this set is a young woman in good health.

This clonotype was recorded a few times. The chain combines TRBV28 with TRBJ1-2; tentatively, D is TRBD1 (5 bases). V was clipped by 3 bases and J by 8 bases, with 13 bases between them. CDR3 length equals 13 residues. CDR1 is MDHEN, CDR2 SYDVKM, per germline. For the CDR3, the DNA is TGTGCCAGCAGTTTTAGGGGCGAGAGAGGCTACACCTTC. This sequence encodes CASSFRGERGYTF.

This clonotype was counted many times. V gene TRBV4-1 combines with J gene TRBJ2-7; TRBD1 or TRBD2 may be the D gene (6 bases each). Trimming shortened V by 0 bases and J by 0 bases, and 9 bases separated the two germline ends. The CDR3 spans 15 residues. Germline V gene data show CDR1 as MGHRA and CDR2 as YSYEKL. CDR3 region: CASSQEGGPSYEQYV. The DNA of the CDR3 is TGCGCCAGCAGCCAAGAGGGGGGCCCCTCCTACGAGCAGTACGTC.

The chain employs TRBV6-5 and TRBJ2-7, with TRBD1 identical over 10 bases. CDR3 length: 15 amino acids. Per germline, CDR1 MNHEY and CDR2 SVGAGI. After removal of 2 bases from V and 2 bases from J, the junction contained 3 bases not matched to a gene. The CDR3 reads CASSYGTGAPYEQYF. In nucleotides, the CDR3 is TGTGCCAGCAGTTACGGGACAGGGGCACCCTACGAGCAGTACTTC.

The chain has TRBV7-9 and TRBJ2-1, with TRBD2 matching 16 bases. The CDR3 loop spans 16 amino acids. From germline, CDR1 is SEHNR and CDR2 FQNEAQ (reference sequence). The trim removed 4 bases at V and 9 bases at J, leaving 6 bases unmatched. The CDR3 reads CASSSGTSGGASEQFF. The DNA of the CDR3 is TGTGCCAGCAGCTCAGGGACTAGCGGGGGGGCCTCTGAGCAGTTCTTC. The whole variable domain, filled in from reference TRBV7-9 and TRBJ2-1, reads DTGVSQNPRHKITKRGQNVTFRCDPISEHNRLYWYRQTLGQGPEFLTYFQNEAQLEKSRLLSDRFSAERPKGSFSTLEIQRTEQGDSAMYLCASSSGTSGGASEQFFGPGTRLTVL.

This clonotype turned up a few times. The chain carries TRBV19 and TRBJ2-1; D may be TRBD2 (6 bases). The CDR3 is 14 amino acids. Per germline, CDR1 LNHDA and CDR2 SQIVND (reference sequence). V lost 9 bases, J lost 7 bases, and 19 bases lay in between. The DNA of the CDR3 is TGTGCCAGCTCACCTCCCTGGGGGGAGAATGAGCAGTTCTTC. It specifies CASSPPWGENEQFF.

The chain links TRBV7-6 to TRBJ2-1; 15 bases match TRBD2. Germline trimming cut 5 bases from V and 10 bases from J; bases unmatched to any gene: 3. This CDR3 is built from 14 residues. Germline V gene data show CDR1 as SGHVS and CDR2 as FNYEAQ. In nucleotides, the CDR3 is TGTGCCAGCAGCCTCGGGACTAGCGGGAGGGAGCAGTTCTTC. The encoded protein is CASSLGTSGREQFF. The full variable domain, its missing parts supplied by reference TRBV7-6 and TRBJ2-1, is GAGVSQSPRYKVTKRGQDVALRCDPISGHVSLYWYRQALGQGPEFLTYFNYEAQQDKSGLPNDRFSAERPEGSISTLTIQRTEQRDSAMYRCASSLGTSGREQFFGPGTRLTVL.

V gene TRBV28 combines with J gene TRBJ2-5; TRBD1 might be the D (6 bases). The V end was cut by 4 bases, the J end by 5 bases, with 17 bases between. Germline V gene sequence: CDR1 MDHEN, CDR2 SYDVKM. This CDR3 comprises 15 residues. The CDR3 DNA sequence: TGTGCCAGCAGTTCCCTCTCTCGGCAGGGGGAGACCCAGTACTTC. Its protein product is CASSSLSRQGETQYF.

The chain links TRBV6-1 to TRBJ2-7; 8 bases agree with TRBD1. V lost 2 bases to trimming and J lost 5 bases; unmatched junction nucleotides: 8. The CDR3 sequence is 15 residues long. Germline CDR1 MNHNS, CDR2 SASEGT. This CDR3 is CASSEPADRVNEQYF. The CDR3 nucleotides are TGTGCCAGCAGTGAACCCGCGGACAGGGTAAACGAGCAGTACTTC.

This clonotype was recorded many times. As DNA, the CDR3 is TGCAGCGTTGAGACTAGCGGGTCCTCCTACGAGCAGTACTTC. Amino acid sequence: CSVETSGSSYEQYF. The rearrangement joins TRBV29-1 to TRBJ2-7; 10 bases fit TRBD2. This CDR3 comprises 14 residues. CDR1 and CDR2 from the germline V gene are SQVTM and ANQGSEA. The ends lost 3 bases at V and 0 bases at J; junction bases unmatched: 2.

This clonotype was seen at least ten times. The V and J genes are TRBV25-1 and TRBJ1-2; D is ambiguous. Trimming left V 4 bases short and J 5 bases short, with 11 bases between. CDR1 is MGHDK and CDR2 is SYGVNS in the germline V gene. This CDR3 has 13 residues. CDR3 in amino acids: CASSGPVTYGYTF. The DNA of the CDR3 is TGTGCCAGCAGTGGGCCGGTTACGTATGGCTACACCTTC.

The gene calls are TRBV15 and TRBJ2-7; 7 bases line up with TRBD1. This CDR3 is built from 15 residues. V gave up 3 bases and J gave up 3 bases; unmatched junction bases: 8. CDR1 is LNHNV, CDR2 YYDKDF, per germline (reference sequence). CDR3 DNA sequence: TGTGCCACCAGCAGCGCGACAGGGCAGAACTACGAGCAGTACGTC. It encodes CATSSATGQNYEQYV.

This clonotype occurred a few times. The CDR3 DNA follows: TGTGCCAGCAGCGTAAGCCACACCGGGGAGCTGTTTTTT. It encodes CASSVSHTGELFF. V usage is TRBV9 and J usage is TRBJ2-2; D unresolved. V lost 1 base and J lost 3, with 4 bases in between. Germline lookup yields CDR1 SGDLS and CDR2 YYNGEE. The CDR3 spans 13 residues.

The chain recombines TRBV2 with TRBJ2-1; TRBD2 might be the D (5 bases). Per germline, CDR1 SNHLY and CDR2 FYNNEI. Trimming left V 1 base short and J 5 bases short, with 12 bases between. The CDR3 is made up of 15 amino acids. The CDR3 bases are TGTGCCAGCAGTGAAGGGGAGTTCTTCCACAATGAGCAGTTCTTC. It translates to CASSEGEFFHNEQFF.

A few counts support this clonotype. The gene calls are TRBV7-8 and TRBJ2-2; 9 bases fit TRBD1. There are 20 residues in the CDR3. Germline V gives CDR1 SGHVS, CDR2 FQNEAQ. V lost 7 bases and J lost 5; bases outside the gene matches: 23. CDR3 sequence (DNA): TGTGCCAGCAACATTAAGTCCCAAAACTTTCATGGACAGGGGACCGGGGAGCTGTTTTTT. It is translated as CASNIKSQNFHGQGTGELFF.

This chain joins TRBV6-2 or TRBV6-3 and TRBJ2-1; TRBD2 matches 10 bases. Germline loops: CDR1 MNHEY, CDR2 SVGEGT. CDR3 length: 15 amino acids. The V segment lost 0 bases and the J segment 7 bases; nucleotides outside the gene matches: 3. The CDR3 DNA sequence: TGTGCCAGCAGTTACTCTCTAGCGGGAGTGAATGAGCAGTTCTTC. Amino acid sequence: CASSYSLAGVNEQFF.

The chain couples TRBV27 to TRBJ2-1; TRBD1 matches at 7 bases. Per germline, CDR1 MNHEY and CDR2 SMNVEV (reference sequence). V was clipped by 4 bases and J by 6 bases; unmatched bases: 3. The CDR3 has 13 amino acids. CDR3 coding DNA: TGTGCCAGCAGTTCGGGGACAGTCAATGAGCAGTTCTTC. It encodes CASSSGTVNEQFF.

The chain employs TRBV7-6 and TRBJ1-1; D call uncertain. This CDR3 comprises 14 residues. Germline V gene data show CDR1 as SGHVS and CDR2 as FNYEAQ. V lost 3 bases to trimming and J lost 3 bases, with 11 bases between them. CDR3: CASSFKGWDTEAFF. CDR3 nucleotide sequence: TGTGCCAGCAGCTTCAAGGGTTGGGACACTGAAGCTTTCTTT.

The gene calls are TRBV6-5 and TRBJ2-7; D not certain. The V end was cut by 0 bases, the J end by 0 bases, with 12 bases between. The CDR3 is 16 amino acids. CDR1 and CDR2 from the germline V gene are MNHEY and SVGAGI. CDR3 amino acids: CASSYSSQGGSYEQYF. CDR3 bases: TGTGCCAGCAGTTACTCGAGTCAAGGCGGCTCCTACGAGCAGTACTTC.

The sample holds a few counts of this clonotype. The chain joins TRBV7-9 to TRBJ2-4, with D perhaps matching TRBD2 (6 bases). With 5 bases removed from V and 6 bases from J, the gap between germline ends came to 17 bases. Germline lookup yields CDR1 SEHNR and CDR2 FQNEAQ (reference sequence). CDR3 length: 15 residues. The CDR3 protein is CASSPEAGLINIQYF. CDR3 in DNA: TGTGCCAGCAGCCCAGAGGCGGGGTTGATAAACATTCAGTACTTC.